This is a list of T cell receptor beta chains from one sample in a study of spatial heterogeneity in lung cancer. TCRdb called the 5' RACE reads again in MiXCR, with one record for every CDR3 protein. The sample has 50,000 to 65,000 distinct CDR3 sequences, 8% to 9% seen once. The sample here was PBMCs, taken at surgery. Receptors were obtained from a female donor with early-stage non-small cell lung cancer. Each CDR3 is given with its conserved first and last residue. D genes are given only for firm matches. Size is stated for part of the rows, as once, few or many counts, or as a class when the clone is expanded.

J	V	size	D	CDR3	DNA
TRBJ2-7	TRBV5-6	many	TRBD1	CASSFSPGTGAEQYF	TGTGCCAGCAGCTTCAGTCCCGGGACAGGTGCCGAGCAGTACTTC
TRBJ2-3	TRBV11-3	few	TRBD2	CASSLLRAGVQDTQYF	TGTGCCAGCAGCCTCCTTCGTGCGGGAGTGCAAGATACGCAGTATTTT
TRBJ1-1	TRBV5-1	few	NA	CASSLDRIDVNTEAFF	TGCGCCAGCAGCTTGGACAGGATAGATGTGAACACTGAAGCTTTCTTT
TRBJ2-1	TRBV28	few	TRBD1	CALGRDRGPNEQFF	TGTGCCCTGGGCCGGGACAGGGGGCCCAATGAGCAGTTCTTC
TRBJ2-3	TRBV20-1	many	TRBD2	CSARLAGGNADTQYF	TGCAGTGCTCGACTAGCGGGAGGGAACGCAGATACGCAGTATTTT
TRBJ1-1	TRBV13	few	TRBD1	CASSVRGRGNTEAFF	TGTGCCAGCAGCGTAAGGGGGCGTGGGAACACTGAAGCTTTCTTT
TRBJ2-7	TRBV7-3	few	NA	CASSQQGGSYEQYF	TGTGCCAGCAGCCAGCAGGGGGGATCCTACGAGCAGTACTTC
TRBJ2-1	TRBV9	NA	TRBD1	CASSIRTGGSYNEQFF	TGTGCCAGCAGCATCCGGACAGGGGGCTCCTACAATGAGCAGTTCTTC
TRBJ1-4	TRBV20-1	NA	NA	CSARGATRNEKLFF	TGCAGTGCTAGAGGGGCTACAAGGAATGAAAAACTGTTTTTT
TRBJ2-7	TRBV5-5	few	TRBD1	CASSFGTGVYEQYF	TGTGCCAGCAGCTTTGGGACAGGGGTCTACGAGCAGTACTTC
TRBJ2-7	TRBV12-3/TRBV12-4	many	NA	CASSPRIRGYEQYF	TGTGCCAGCAGCCCTCGTATCCGGGGGTACGAGCAGTACTTC
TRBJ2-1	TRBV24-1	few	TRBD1	CATSEAGTENNEQFF	TGTGCCACCAGTGAAGCCGGGACAGAAAACAATGAGCAGTTCTTC
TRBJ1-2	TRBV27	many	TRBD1	CASSPRGQGALRFGYTF	TGTGCCAGCAGCCCTAGGGGACAGGGGGCGCTACGGTTTGGCTACACCTTC
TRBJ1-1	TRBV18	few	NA	CASSPSRDRNTEAFF	TGTGCCAGCTCACCCTCGCGTGACAGGAACACTGAAGCTTTCTTT
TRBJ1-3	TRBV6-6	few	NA	CASTHGHQSSGNTIYF	TGTGCCAGCACCCACGGGCATCAGAGCTCTGGAAACACCATATATTTT
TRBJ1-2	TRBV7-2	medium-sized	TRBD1	CASSLSQLQGPGRGYTF	TGTGCCAGCAGCTTAAGCCAACTACAGGGGCCTGGTAGAGGCTACACCTTC
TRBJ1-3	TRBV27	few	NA	CASRKTGISGNTIYF	TGTGCCAGCAGGAAGACGGGGATCTCTGGAAACACCATATATTTT
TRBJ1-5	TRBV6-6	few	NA	CASSQFGPQHF	TGTGCCAGCAGCCAGTTCGGGCCCCAGCATTTT
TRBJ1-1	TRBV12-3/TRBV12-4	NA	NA	CASRSMGEAFF	TGTGCCAGCAGGTCCATGGGTGAAGCTTTCTTT
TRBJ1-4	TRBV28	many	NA	CASSRRVNEKLFF	TGTGCCAGCAGCAGACGGGTTAATGAAAAACTGTTTTTT
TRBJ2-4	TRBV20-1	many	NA	CSARDQEGKNIQYF	TGCAGTGCTAGAGATCAGGAGGGTAAAAACATTCAGTACTTC
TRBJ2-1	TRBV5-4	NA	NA	CASSPYGSWNEQFF	TGTGCCAGCAGCCCCTATGGGAGCTGGAATGAGCAGTTCTTC
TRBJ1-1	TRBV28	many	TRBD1	CASSQGQLNTEAFF	TGTGCCAGCAGTCAGGGACAGTTGAACACTGAAGCTTTCTTT
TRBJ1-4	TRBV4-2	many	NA	CASSQGHRVDEKLFF	TGTGCCAGCAGCCAAGGTCACAGAGTAGATGAAAAACTGTTTTTT
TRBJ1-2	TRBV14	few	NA	CASSPSRGAQYGYTF	TGTGCCAGCAGCCCTTCGAGGGGGGCGCAATATGGCTACACCTTC
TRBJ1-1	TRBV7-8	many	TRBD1	CASSTLGGGSNLAFF	TGTGCCAGCAGCACCCTAGGAGGGGGCAGTAATCTGGCTTTCTTT
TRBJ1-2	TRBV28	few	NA	CASSRDEAGYTF	TGTGCCAGCAGTCGGGACGAAGCGGGCTACACCTTC
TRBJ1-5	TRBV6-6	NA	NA	CASTSPGGLGQPQHF	TGTGCCAGCACCTCCCCGGGGGGGCTGGGTCAGCCCCAGCATTTT
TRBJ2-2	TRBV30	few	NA	CAWSKGLNTGELFF	TGTGCCTGGAGTAAGGGACTGAACACCGGGGAGCTGTTTTTT
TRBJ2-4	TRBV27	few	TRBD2	CASSFPTGGENIQYF	TGTGCCAGCAGTTTTCCCACGGGGGGGGAAAACATTCAGTACTTC
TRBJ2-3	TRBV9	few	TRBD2	CASSGTRPDTQYF	TGTGCCAGCAGCGGGACTAGACCAGATACGCAGTATTTT
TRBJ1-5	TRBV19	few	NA	CASSIQGPRQPQHF	TGTGCCAGTAGTATCCAGGGACCTAGACAGCCCCAGCATTTT
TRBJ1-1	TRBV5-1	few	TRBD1	CASSLEGQGSAEAFF	TGCGCCAGCAGCTTGGAGGGACAGGGTTCGGCTGAAGCTTTCTTT
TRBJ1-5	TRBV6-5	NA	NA	CASSLTHYSNQPQHF	TGTGCCAGCAGTTTGACACACTATAGCAATCAGCCCCAGCATTTT
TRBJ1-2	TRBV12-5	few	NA	CASGLVQGRTGYGYTF	TGTGCTAGTGGTTTGGTACAGGGCAGGACCGGTTATGGCTACACCTTC
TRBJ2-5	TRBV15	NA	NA	CATSRGSQGPWQETQYF	TGTGCCACCAGCAGAGGCTCCCAGGGGCCTTGGCAAGAGACCCAGTACTTC
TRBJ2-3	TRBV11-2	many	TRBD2	CASSLEGGADTQYF	TGTGCCAGCAGCTTGGAGGGAGGGGCAGATACGCAGTATTTT
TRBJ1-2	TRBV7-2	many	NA	CASSLGGGGRLLYGYTF	TGTGCCAGCAGCTTAGGAGGAGGGGGGCGTCTCCTCTATGGCTACACCTTC
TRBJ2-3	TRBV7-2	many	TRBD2	CASSPRLAESTDTQYF	TGTGCCAGCAGCCCCCGACTAGCGGAGTCCACAGATACGCAGTATTTT
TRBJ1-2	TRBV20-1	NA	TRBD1	CSQRGQGTYGYTF	TGCAGCCAACGGGGACAGGGGACCTATGGCTACACCTTC
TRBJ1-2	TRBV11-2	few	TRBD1	CASSQGQVNYGYTF	TGTGCCAGCAGCCAAGGACAGGTTAACTATGGCTACACCTTC
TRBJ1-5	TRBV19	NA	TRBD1	CATTPTGVGGQHF	TGTGCCACCACACCAACAGGGGTGGGAGGGCAGCATTTT
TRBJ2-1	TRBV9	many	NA	CASSVEQGFYNEQFF	TGTGCCAGCAGCGTAGAACAGGGATTCTACAATGAGCAGTTCTTC
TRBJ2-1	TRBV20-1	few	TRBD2	CSAQRGGYNEQFF	TGCAGTGCCCAGCGGGGGGGTTACAATGAGCAGTTCTTC
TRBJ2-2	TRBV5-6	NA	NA	CASSFGLGPTGELFF	TGTGCCAGCAGCTTCGGGCTTGGACCAACCGGGGAGCTGTTTTTT
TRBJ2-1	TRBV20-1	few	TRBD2	CSARDLRLAGVNEQFF	TGCAGTGCTAGAGATTTGAGACTAGCGGGAGTAAATGAGCAGTTCTTC
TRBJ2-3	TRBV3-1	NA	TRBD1	CASSQPAGQGAVRTDTQYF	TGTGCCAGCAGCCAACCAGCCGGACAGGGGGCAGTGAGGACAGATACGCAGTATTTT
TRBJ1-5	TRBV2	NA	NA	CASSERQGFQPQHF	TGTGCCAGCAGTGAAAGGCAAGGGTTTCAGCCCCAGCATTTT
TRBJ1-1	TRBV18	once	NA	CVSSPPGGSTEAFF	TGTGTCAGCTCACCACCCGGTGGAAGCACTGAAGCTTTCTTT
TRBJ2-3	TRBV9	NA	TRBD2	CASSAGTSGSSDTQYF	TGTGCCAGCAGCGCTGGGACTAGCGGGAGTTCAGATACGCAGTATTTT
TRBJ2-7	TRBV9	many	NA	CASSPGLFYEQYF	TGTGCCAGCAGTCCGGGACTTTTCTACGAGCAGTACTTC